This T cell receptor beta chain was obtained from a study of T cell responses to AZD1222 COVID-19 vaccine. Study-wide results and caveats: With two AZD1222 doses given, Spike-specific TCR breadth and depth both rose. Clonal diversity was possibly underestimated, and white British individuals and females predominated among donors.

There are 15 residues in the CDR3. Germline values: CDR1 LNHDA, CDR2 SQIVND (reference sequence). The J segment lost 8 bases and the V segment lost 5 bases, leaving 5 bases of the junction unmatched. Points on this clone: As yet, its antigen is unknown.

Clones were sequenced by immunoSEQ multiplex PCR, and TCRdb holds only the in-frame ones, with some missing. The sample includes 95,000 to 100,000 clones, more than 85% of them seen just once. The source was peripheral blood, collected on day 0 of AZD1222 vaccination. This sequence was found in an adult in good health. The rearrangement uses TRBV19 and TRBJ2-1; TRBD2 aligns across 14 bases. This CDR3 reads CASSLPGLAGDEQFF. The CDR3 coding sequence is TGTGCCAGTAGTCTCCCGGGACTAGCGGGAGATGAGCAGTTCTTC.